These 5 T cell receptor beta chains originate from one sample sequenced in a study of T cell responses to AZD1222 COVID-19 vaccine. Method: immunoSEQ multiplex PCR; TCRdb's copy keeps in-frame clones and lacks some. The table lists around 100,000 clones, more than 90% of them singletons. The material was peripheral blood, obtained on day 0 of AZD1222 vaccination. The receptors here all came from an adult in good health.

J is TRBJ2-7 and V is TRBV7-9; 8 bases map to TRBD2. With V trimmed by 1 base and J by 0 bases, 2 bases remained unmatched. CDR3 length: 15 residues. Per germline, CDR1 SEHNR and CDR2 FQNEAQ (reference sequence). CDR3 nucleotide sequence: TGTGCCAGCAGCTTAGAAGCGGGGGTCTCCTACGAGCAGTACTTC. Protein sequence: CASSLEAGVSYEQYF.

The chain combines TRBV18 with TRBJ1-1; no reliable D call. The CDR3 covers 14 residues. V was pared by 3 bases and J by 1 base, with 9 bases between. Germline V lookup: CDR1 KGHSH, CDR2 LQKENI. Here the CDR3 DNA reads TGTGCCAGCTCACCCGAACAGTCGAACACTGAAGCTTTCTTT. It yields the protein CASSPEQSNTEAFF.

V is TRBV9 and J is TRBJ2-2, with TRBD2 matching 8 bases. Germline V CDR1 and CDR2: SGDLS, YYNGEE. This CDR3 region has 18 residues. After removal of 4 bases from V and 0 bases from J, the junction contained 11 bases not matched to a gene. The CDR3 DNA follows: TGTGCCAGCAGCCCCCGTCCTGGCGGGGGGACGAACACCGGGGAGCTGTTTTTT. Translating gives CASSPRPGGGTNTGELFF.

The chain joins TRBV25-1 to TRBJ2-2; 11 bases map to TRBD2. This CDR3 has 14 residues. CDR1 MGHDK and CDR2 SYGVNS come from the germline V gene. The junction had 3 bases not matched to a gene; V was cut back by 2 bases and J by 10 bases. CDR3 sequence: CASSETSGSAELFF. As DNA, the CDR3 is TGTGCCAGCAGTGAAACTAGCGGGAGTGCGGAGCTGTTTTTT.

The CDR3 DNA follows: TGTGCCAGCAGCGGGAGACAGGCCGCCGTTGAAGCTTTCTTT. Translating it yields CASSGRQAAVEAFF. The chain combines TRBV11-3 with TRBJ1-1; D is possibly TRBD1 (6 bases). The ends were cut back, 5 bases at V and 7 bases at J, with 17 bases in the middle. CDR1 is SGHNT, CDR2 YENEEA, per germline. The CDR3 length is 14 residues.